Sequencing of this T cell receptor (beta chain) was carried out in a study of blood T cell repertoires in COVID-19. The overall study: In each case, the material was cDNA or gDNA derived from T cells, B-cell-depleted T cells, or PBMCs.

V was clipped by 6 bases and J by 0 bases, with 20 bases between them. This CDR3 is 16 amino acids long. The germline V gene has CDR1 SQVTM and CDR2 ANQGSEA. The authors' processing: Nucleated cell number was recorded as an estimate derived from reference gene primer amplification. Here immunoSEQ multiplex PCR was the method, and the copy in TCRdb shows in-frame clones only, minus some. V, J and clone size derive from that table, while D and trimming were established from the DNA sequence. The table has 80,000 to 95,000 clones, more than 75% seen once; the top ten hold 13% to 15%. The chain is built from TRBV29-1 and TRBJ1-1; D gene uncertain. The receptor was isolated from a woman aged 70-85 years with acute or convalescent COVID-19. The sample taken for sequencing was peripheral blood. CDR3 nucleotide sequence: TGCAGCGTAAGAGGTTCGACGGATAGATTGAACACTGAAGCTTTCTTT. It specifies CSVRGSTDRLNTEAFF.